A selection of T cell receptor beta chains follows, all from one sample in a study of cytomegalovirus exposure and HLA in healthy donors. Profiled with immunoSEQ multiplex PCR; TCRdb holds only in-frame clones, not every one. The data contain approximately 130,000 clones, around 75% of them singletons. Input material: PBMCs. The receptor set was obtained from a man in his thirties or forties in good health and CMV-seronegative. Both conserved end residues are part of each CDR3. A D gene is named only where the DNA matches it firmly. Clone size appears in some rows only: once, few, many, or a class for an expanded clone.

cdr3_aa: CASSLFGGEKLFF
cdr3_nt: TGTGCCAGCAGCTTATTCGGGGGGGAAAAACTGTTTTTT
j_call: TRBJ1-4
d_call: NA
v_call: TRBV9
clone_size: NA

cdr3_aa: CASSWGLGRGYTF
cdr3_nt: TGTGCCAGCAGCTGGGGCCTAGGACGCGGCTACACCTTC
j_call: TRBJ1-2
d_call: NA
v_call: TRBV6-6
clone_size: NA

cdr3_aa: CASSPQLGGTYEQYF
cdr3_nt: TGTGCCAGCAGCCCCCAGTTGGGGGGGACGTACGAGCAGTACTTC
j_call: TRBJ2-7
d_call: TRBD2
v_call: TRBV5-4
clone_size: NA

cdr3_aa: CASSPGQRYNEQFF
cdr3_nt: TGTGCCAGCAGTCCGGGACAGCGCTACAATGAGCAGTTCTTC
j_call: TRBJ2-1
d_call: TRBD1
v_call: TRBV7-9
clone_size: NA

cdr3_aa: CASTRQTIAKNIQYF
cdr3_nt: TGTGCCAGCACTCGACAGACAATAGCCAAAAACATTCAGTACTTC
j_call: TRBJ2-4
d_call: NA
v_call: TRBV28
clone_size: few

cdr3_aa: CASSQRGGLAGELFF
cdr3_nt: TGCGCCAGCAGCCAACGAGGGGGTCTCGCCGGGGAGCTGTTTTTT
j_call: TRBJ2-2
d_call: NA
v_call: TRBV4-3
clone_size: NA

cdr3_aa: CASSSLVGAVGLEQYF
cdr3_nt: TGTGCCAGCAGCTCCCTGGTTGGGGCCGTCGGTCTCGAGCAGTACTTC
j_call: TRBJ2-7
d_call: NA
v_call: TRBV5-5
clone_size: few

cdr3_aa: CASSLASGGVFYNEQFF
cdr3_nt: TGTGCCAGCAGCTTGGCTAGCGGGGGGGTTTTCTACAATGAGCAGTTCTTC
j_call: TRBJ2-1
d_call: TRBD2
v_call: TRBV5-6
clone_size: NA

cdr3_aa: CASRDVTGGDEQFF
cdr3_nt: TGTGCCAGCAGGGATGTGACAGGGGGCGATGAGCAGTTCTTC
j_call: TRBJ2-1
d_call: TRBD1
v_call: TRBV6-6
clone_size: once

cdr3_aa: CAWSDHPDRTYEQYF
cdr3_nt: TGTGCCTGGAGCGATCATCCGGACAGGACTTACGAGCAGTACTTC
j_call: TRBJ2-7
d_call: TRBD1
v_call: TRBV30
clone_size: NA

cdr3_aa: CASSPRLANEQFF
cdr3_nt: TGCGCCAGCAGCCCCCGACTAGCGAACGAGCAGTTCTTC
j_call: TRBJ2-1
d_call: TRBD2
v_call: TRBV5-1
clone_size: NA

cdr3_aa: CASSARGVGREGSYEQYF
cdr3_nt: TGTGCCAGCAGCGCAAGGGGGGTAGGGCGGGAGGGATCCTACGAGCAGTACTTC
j_call: TRBJ2-7
d_call: TRBD2
v_call: TRBV2
clone_size: few

cdr3_aa: CASSLQGGNTEAFF
cdr3_nt: TGTGCCAGCAGCCTCCAGGGGGGAAACACTGAAGCTTTCTTT
j_call: TRBJ1-1
d_call: TRBD1
v_call: TRBV7-2
clone_size: NA